Presented here are 7 T cell receptor beta chains from one specimen sequenced in a study of cytomegalovirus exposure and HLA in healthy donors. Sequencing was performed with immunoSEQ multiplex PCR; in TCRdb, only in-frame clones are kept and a portion is missing. The sample lists around 350,000 clones; about nine tenths were seen once. Specimen: PBMCs. Every receptor here comes from a woman in her late teens or twenties in good health and CMV-seronegative.

CDR3 protein: CASTITGGANYGYTF. CDR3 sequence (DNA): TGTGCCAGCACCATTACTGGGGGGGCTAACTATGGCTACACCTTC. J is TRBJ1-2 and V is TRBV27, with D possibly matching TRBD1 (5 bases). This CDR3 has 15 amino acids. The V end lost 7 bases, the J end lost 0 bases, and 15 bases lay between the germline ends. From germline, CDR1 is MNHEY and CDR2 SMNVEV (reference sequence).

CDR3 protein: CASSTIWGGSTPGYTF. In DNA form, the CDR3 reads TGTGCCAGCAGTACTATATGGGGGGGCAGCACGCCTGGCTACACCTTC. The chain links TRBV27 to TRBJ1-2; D may be TRBD1 (6 bases). Per the germline V gene, CDR1 is MNHEY and CDR2 is SMNVEV (reference sequence). Trimming removed 5 bases from V and 7 bases from J, with 23 bases in between. The CDR3 extends over 16 amino acids.

The chain uses TRBV10-3 and TRBJ1-4; D possibly corresponds to TRBD1 (6 bases). The CDR3 is made up of 14 amino acids. V gave up 6 bases and J gave up 5 bases, with 13 bases separating them. The germline CDR1 and CDR2 sequences are ENHRY and SYGVKD. CDR3 DNA: TGTGCCATCAGAGAAGGGGGGGCCAATGAAAAACTGTTTTTT. Translation gives CAIREGGANEKLFF.

V usage is TRBV19 and J usage is TRBJ1-2; 7 bases fit TRBD1. Trimming removed 7 bases from V and 4 bases from J; junction bases left unmatched: 12. CDR1 and CDR2 (germline): LNHDA, SQIVND (reference sequence). CDR3 length equals 15 residues. CDR3 sequence reads: CASNRDSDLFYGYTF. The CDR3 DNA reads TGTGCCAGTAACCGGGACAGCGATCTTTTCTATGGCTACACCTTC.

This rearrangement joins TRBV10-2 to TRBJ1-2; D remains ambiguous. Per germline, CDR1 WSHSY and CDR2 SAAADI. The CDR3 contains 16 residues. The V and J ends lost 4 bases and 4 bases respectively, with 19 bases between them. The CDR3 is CASSGSRPRGPYGYTF. The CDR3 region has the DNA TGCGCCAGCAGTGGTTCCAGGCCTCGAGGGCCCTATGGCTACACCTTC.

This sequence joins TRBV5-8 and TRBJ1-1, with D possibly matching TRBD1 (5 bases). This CDR3 spans 15 amino acids. Germline CDR1 is SGHTS and CDR2 is YDEGEE. Trimming removed 4 bases from V and 4 bases from J, with 17 bases in between. The CDR3 DNA reads TGTGCCAGCAGCCAAAGGCGGGGGGTCCGCACTGAAGCTTTCTTT. As protein: CASSQRRGVRTEAFF.

This rearrangement joins TRBV5-1 to TRBJ2-3; 8 nucleotides match TRBD2. The CDR3 covers 17 residues. V lost 0 bases and J lost 2; bases outside the gene matches: 8. Germline V lookup: CDR1 SGHRS, CDR2 YFSETQ. Written as DNA, the CDR3 is TGCGCCAGCAGCTTGGCGGGGGGGCGGCCCAACACAGATACGCAGTATTTT. This encodes CASSLAGGRPNTDTQYF.